Listed below are T cell receptor beta chains from one sample, sequenced in a study of Siglec-9 on CD8 T cells in melanoma. TCRdb's table, derived via immunoSEQ multiplex PCR, lists solely in-frame clones and lacks some. The sample carries 30,000 or so clones, 80% recorded once. Sequencing was done on a sample of Siglec-9- CD8+ T cells sorted from blood. These receptor sequences come from a human donor in good health. Each CDR3 is given with its conserved first and last residue. Each record gives: J gene, CDR3 length, clone size, D gene, V gene, CDR3 DNA, CDR3 protein. The D gene is left open where the match is weak. Size is stated for part of the rows, as once, few or many counts, or as a class when the clone is expanded.

>TRBJ2-1|15|NA|NA|TRBV7-7
TGTGCCAGCAGCATAGACGGCGGCCTCTACAATGAGCAGTTCTTC
CASSIDGGLYNEQFF
>TRBJ2-6|14|NA|NA|TRBV30
TGTGCCAGTGACAGGTTCTCTGGGGCCAACGTCCTGACTTTC
CASDRFSGANVLTF
>TRBJ2-3|17|NA|TRBD1|TRBV11-2
TGTGCCAGCAGCTTAGATTCACAGGGGTTGGAGACAGATACGCAGTATTTT
CASSLDSQGLETDTQYF
>TRBJ1-1|14|few|NA|TRBV2
TGTGCCAGCAGTGACTCCACCGAATACACTGAAGCTTTCTTT
CASSDSTEYTEAFF
>TRBJ2-7|15|NA|NA|TRBV13
TGTGCCAGCAGCTTAGGGGCAGCCGAACCCTACGAGCAGTACTTC
CASSLGAAEPYEQYF
>TRBJ2-3|17|once|NA|TRBV7-3
TGTGCCAGCAGCCCTTTAGCAGTCGGACCCGGGGAAGATACGCAGTATTTT
CASSPLAVGPGEDTQYF
>TRBJ1-1|18|NA|NA|TRBV9
TGTGCCAGCACTTGGGTCGGTCCGGGACCCAGGATGAACACTGAAGCTTTCTTT
CASTWVGPGPRMNTEAFF
>TRBJ1-3|15|once|TRBD1|TRBV15
TGTGCCACCAGACGGACAGGGGGCTCTGGAAACACCATATATTTT
CATRRTGGSGNTIYF
>TRBJ1-2|14|NA|NA|TRBV4-1
TGCGCCAGCAGCCAAGATCACGGGGCGGATGGCTACACCTTC
CASSQDHGADGYTF
>TRBJ2-1|16|NA|TRBD2|TRBV27
TGTGCCAGCAGTCCCGCGGGAGGGCCATCCTACAATGAGCAGTTCTTC
CASSPAGGPSYNEQFF
>TRBJ2-7|17|NA|TRBD2|TRBV7-6
TGTGCCAGTAGCGACCGGACTAGCGGTTACGGGGCCTACGAGCAGTACTTC
CASSDRTSGYGAYEQYF
>TRBJ2-1|13|NA|NA|TRBV13
TGTGCCAGCTCCCCGAGTGGGGTCGATGAGCAGTTCTTC
CASSPSGVDEQFF
>TRBJ2-3|16|NA|NA|TRBV14
TGTGCCAGCAGCCAAGTCCTAGGTTTGAGCACAGATACGCAGTATTTT
CASSQVLGLSTDTQYF
>TRBJ2-2|15|NA|TRBD1|TRBV6-5
TGTGCCAGCAGTTACTGGACAGGGGGCCCCGGGGAGCTGTTTTTT
CASSYWTGGPGELFF
>TRBJ1-6|17|NA|NA|TRBV10-2
TGCGCCAGCAGTGAGCGCGCGGCTCAGGGCTATAATTCACCCCTCCACTTT
CASSERAAQGYNSPLHF
>TRBJ1-5|14|NA|TRBD1|TRBV27
TGTGCCAGCAGTCCCGGGACAGGGGGACAGCCCCAGCATTTT
CASSPGTGGQPQHF
>TRBJ1-1|14|NA|NA|TRBV2
TGTGCCAGCAGTGCCCCCCAGACGGGAACTGAAGCTTTCTTT
CASSAPQTGTEAFF
>TRBJ2-1|17|NA|NA|TRBV5-1
TGCGCCAGCAGCTTGGCCCTCGTGGCTAGCGCGTACAATGAGCAGTTCTTC
CASSLALVASAYNEQFF
>TRBJ2-3|17|NA|TRBD2|TRBV2
TGTGCCAGCAGATGGGTGGGAGCGGGGGCTAGCACAGATACGCAGTATTTT
CASRWVGAGASTDTQYF
>TRBJ1-1|16|few|NA|TRBV29-1
TGCAGCGTTGAAGGTCGGGGCTCATCAGGGAACACTGAAGCTTTCTTT
CSVEGRGSSGNTEAFF
>TRBJ1-5|15|few|TRBD1|TRBV2
TGTGCCAGCAGCGGGACAGGGGACCGCAATCAGCCCCAGCATTTT
CASSGTGDRNQPQHF
>TRBJ1-5|15|NA|TRBD1|TRBV28
TGTGCCAGCAGCTGGTGGGACAGGGTAAACCAGCCCCAGCATTTT
CASSWWDRVNQPQHF
>TRBJ2-1|16|few|TRBD2|TRBV5-1
TGCGCCAGCAGCATATATAGCGGGGGGTCCTACAATGAGCAGTTCTTC
CASSIYSGGSYNEQFF